This entry concerns a single T cell receptor (beta chain). Antigen unknown. These data are taken from a study of T cell responses to AZD1222 COVID-19 vaccine. Findings of the study overall: Spike-specific TCR depth and breadth grew after two AZD1222 doses. Clonal diversity was possibly underestimated; the donors were predominantly white British and more often female.

Here immunoSEQ multiplex PCR was the method, and the copy in TCRdb shows in-frame clones only, minus some. The sample has roughly 200,000 clones; about 90% are singletons. Sample: peripheral blood, taken on day 0 of AZD1222 vaccination. This TCR came from an adult in good health.

CDR3: CASRRQGSNTEAFF. The CDR3, as DNA: TGTGCCAGTAGAAGACAGGGTTCGAACACTGAAGCTTTCTTT. The V call is TRBV19, the J call TRBJ1-1; 7 bases map to TRBD1. CDR3 length: 14 residues. Germline V lookup: CDR1 LNHDA, CDR2 SQIVND (reference sequence). Germline trimming cut 6 bases from V and 1 base from J; bases unmatched to any gene: 5.